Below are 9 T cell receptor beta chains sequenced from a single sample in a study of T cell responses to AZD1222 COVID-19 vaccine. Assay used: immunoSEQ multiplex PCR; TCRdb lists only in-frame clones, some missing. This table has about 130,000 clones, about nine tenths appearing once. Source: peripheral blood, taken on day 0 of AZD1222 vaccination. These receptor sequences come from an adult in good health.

This CDR3 reads CSVTGTSSSGMYTDTQYF. The DNA of the CDR3 is TGCAGCGTGACCGGGACTAGCTCCTCCGGGATGTACACAGATACGCAGTATTTT. This chain connects TRBV29-1 to TRBJ2-3; 9 bases align to TRBD2. This CDR3 has 18 amino acids. V lost 6 bases and J lost 2; bases outside the gene matches: 18. Germline CDR1 SQVTM, CDR2 ANQGSEA.

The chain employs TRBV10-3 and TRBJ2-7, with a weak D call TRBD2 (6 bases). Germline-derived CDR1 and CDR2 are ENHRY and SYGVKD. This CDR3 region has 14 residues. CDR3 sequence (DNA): TGTGCTACCCGGGCATCTGGAGGGACCTACGAGCAGTACTTC. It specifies CATRASGGTYEQYF.

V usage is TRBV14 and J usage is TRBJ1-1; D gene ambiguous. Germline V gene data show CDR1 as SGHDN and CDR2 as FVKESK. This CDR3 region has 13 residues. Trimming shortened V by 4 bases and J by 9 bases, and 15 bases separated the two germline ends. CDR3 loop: CASSRVPSVKAFF. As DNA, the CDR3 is TGTGCCAGCAGCCGCGTACCCAGCGTTAAAGCTTTCTTT. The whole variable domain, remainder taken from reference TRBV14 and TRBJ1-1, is EAGVTQFPSHSVIEKGQTVTLRCDPISGHDNLYWYRRVMGKEIKFLLHFVKESKQDESGMPNNRFLAERTGGTYSTLKVQPAELEDSGVYFCASSRVPSVKAFFGQGTRLTVV.

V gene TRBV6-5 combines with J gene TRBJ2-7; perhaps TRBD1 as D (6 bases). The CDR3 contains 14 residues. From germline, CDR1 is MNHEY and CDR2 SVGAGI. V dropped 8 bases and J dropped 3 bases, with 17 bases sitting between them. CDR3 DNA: TGTGCCAGCCAAAAGGGGGACATAGGCTACGAGCAGTACTTC. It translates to CASQKGDIGYEQYF.

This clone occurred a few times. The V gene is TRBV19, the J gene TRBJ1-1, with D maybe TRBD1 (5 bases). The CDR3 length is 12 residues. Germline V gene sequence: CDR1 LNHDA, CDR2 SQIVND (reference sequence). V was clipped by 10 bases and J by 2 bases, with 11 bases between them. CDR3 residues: CATRTKNTEAFF. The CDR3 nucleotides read TGTGCCACTCGGACAAAAAACACTGAAGCTTTCTTT.

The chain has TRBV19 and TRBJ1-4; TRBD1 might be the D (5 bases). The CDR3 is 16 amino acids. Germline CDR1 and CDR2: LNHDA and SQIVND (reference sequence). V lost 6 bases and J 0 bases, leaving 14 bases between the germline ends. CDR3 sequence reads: CASRGGSSATNEKLFF. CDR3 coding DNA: TGTGCCAGTAGGGGGGGATCGTCCGCAACTAATGAAAAACTGTTTTTT.

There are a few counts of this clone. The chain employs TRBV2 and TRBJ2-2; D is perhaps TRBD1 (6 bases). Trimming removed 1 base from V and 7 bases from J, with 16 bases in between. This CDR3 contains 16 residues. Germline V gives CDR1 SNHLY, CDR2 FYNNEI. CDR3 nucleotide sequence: TGTGCCAGCAGTGAAGTCGTTCGCAGGGGTGGCGGGGAGCTGTTTTTT. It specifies CASSEVVRRGGGELFF.

CDR3 nucleotide sequence: TGCAGTGCCACCGGGGCGTACGAGCAGTACTTC. Protein product: CSATGAYEQYF. The rearrangement uses TRBV20-1 and TRBJ2-7; TRBD1 or TRBD2 may be the D gene (5 bases each). CDR3 length: 11 amino acids. Germline-derived CDR1 and CDR2 are DFQATT and SNEGSKA (reference sequence). V gave up 6 bases and J gave up 4 bases, with 10 bases separating them.

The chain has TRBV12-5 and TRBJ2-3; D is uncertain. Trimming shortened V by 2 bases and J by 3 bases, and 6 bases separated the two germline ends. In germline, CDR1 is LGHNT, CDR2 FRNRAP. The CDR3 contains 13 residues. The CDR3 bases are TGTGCTAGTGGTTTGACCGAGACAGATACGCAGTATTTT. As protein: CASGLTETDTQYF.